Each of the 27 T cell receptor beta chains below was sequenced from the same sample in a study of blood T cell repertoires in COVID-19. The assay was immunoSEQ multiplex PCR, and TCRdb's table has in-frame clones only and misses some. The sample contains about 130,000 clones, approximately 86% of which appear only once. Input material: PBMCs or T cells enriched from blood (not recorded which). The receptors were sampled from a woman aged 50 to 60 who had recovered from COVID-19.

Regarding this clone: The germline gene is not matched at one end of the junction; a read error may be the cause. This rearrangement joins TRBV11-2 to TRBJ1-1; TRBD1 agrees at 9 bases. Germline assignment: CDR1 SGHAT and CDR2 FQNNGV. The length of the CDR3 is 11 residues. CDR3 residues: CASSADRGVIF. In DNA form, the CDR3 reads TGTGCCAGCAGCGCGGACAGGGGTGTAATCTTT. Full variable domain (outside the CDR3, taken from reference TRBV11-2 and TRBJ1-1): EAGVAQSPRYKIIEKRQSVAFWCNPISGHATLYWYQQILGQGPKLLIQFQNNGVVDDSQLPKDRFSAERLKGVDSTLKIQPAKLEDSAVYLCASSADRGVIFGQGTRLTVV.

The V and J genes are TRBV7-9 and TRBJ2-5; no reliable D call. Germline V gives CDR1 SEHNR, CDR2 FQNEAQ (reference sequence). Between the trimmed V and J ends, which lost 2 bases and 0 bases, there was a span of 13 bases. CDR3 length: 16 amino acids. The CDR3 region is CASSLLALDYQETQYF. The CDR3 DNA is TGTGCCAGCAGCTTACTGGCGCTAGATTACCAAGAGACCCAGTACTTC.

This chain links TRBV5-1 with TRBJ2-7; TRBD2 aligns across 9 bases. Germline loops: CDR1 SGHRS, CDR2 YFSETQ. V lost 0 bases, J lost 4 bases, and 5 bases stayed unmatched. The CDR3 has 15 residues. CDR3 protein: CASSLEVAGAYEQYF. The CDR3, as DNA: TGCGCCAGCAGCTTGGAAGTAGCGGGGGCGTACGAGCAGTACTTC. The complete variable domain, with remaining parts taken from reference TRBV5-1 and TRBJ2-7, reads KAGVTQTPRYLIKTRGQQVTLSCSPISGHRSVSWYQQTPGQGLQFLFEYFSETQRNKGNFPGRFSGRQFSNSRSEMNVSTLELGDSALYLCASSLEVAGAYEQYFGPGTRLTVT.

This chain connects TRBV29-1 to TRBJ2-1; 10 nucleotides match TRBD2. Germline V gene sequence: CDR1 SQVTM, CDR2 ANQGSEA. This CDR3 has 12 residues. V lost 5 bases and J lost 7; bases outside the gene matches: 2. The CDR3 nucleotides read TGCAGCGTTCCAGCGGGGGGGAATGAGCAGTTCTTC. It yields the protein CSVPAGGNEQFF.

The chain has TRBV6-4 and TRBJ1-5; 8 bases line up with TRBD1. Germline CDR1 and CDR2: MRHNA and SNTAGT. V shed 8 bases, J shed 4 bases, and the junction held 13 bases outside the gene matches. The CDR3 loop spans 16 amino acids. For the CDR3, the DNA is TGTGCCAGCCTGTTATCAGGGGGCTGGGGGAATCAGCCCCAGCATTTT. This translates into CASLLSGGWGNQPQHF.

The genes are TRBV7-9 and TRBJ2-1; 14 bases line up with TRBD2. This CDR3 has 18 residues. V was pared by 4 bases and J by 1 base, with 6 bases of the junction left unmatched. CDR1 and CDR2 (germline): SEHNR, FQNEAQ (reference sequence). In nucleotides, the CDR3 is TGTGCCAGCAGCTACGGGACTAGCGGGGGTAGGTCCTACAATGAGCAGTTCTTC. The encoded protein is CASSYGTSGGRSYNEQFF. The variable domain in full, completed from reference TRBV7-9 and TRBJ2-1, reads DTGVSQNPRHKITKRGQNVTFRCDPISEHNRLYWYRQTLGQGPEFLTYFQNEAQLEKSRLLSDRFSAERPKGSFSTLEIQRTEQGDSAMYLCASSYGTSGGRSYNEQFFGPGTRLTVL.

The CDR3 spells CASSQNGGTGAYEQYF. CDR3 coding DNA: TGTGCCAGCTCCCAAAACGGGGGGACAGGGGCCTACGAGCAGTACTTC. The chain has TRBV18 and TRBJ2-7; 10 bases are a match to TRBD1. This CDR3 contains 16 residues. The ends lost 6 bases at V and 2 bases at J; junction bases unmatched: 10. Per germline, CDR1 KGHSH and CDR2 LQKENI.

The rearrangement uses TRBV19 and TRBJ1-2; tentatively, D is TRBD1 (6 bases). Germline CDR1 and CDR2: LNHDA and SQIVND (reference sequence). The CDR3 has 15 amino acids. Trimming shortened V by 7 bases and J by 6 bases, and 21 bases separated the two germline ends. The CDR3: CASTQFGSGADGYTF. CDR3 sequence (DNA): TGTGCCAGTACCCAATTCGGGTCAGGGGCGGATGGCTACACCTTC.

This chain joins TRBV10-3 and TRBJ1-1; D is unresolved. This CDR3 is built from 13 residues. The V end was cut by 0 bases, the J end by 5 bases, with 7 bases between. Looked up from germline, CDR1 is ENHRY and CDR2 is SYGVKD. The CDR3 reads CAISESTGTEAFF. CDR3 DNA: TGTGCCATCAGTGAGTCGACGGGGACTGAAGCTTTCTTT.

This chain links TRBV7-2 with TRBJ1-2; perhaps TRBD1 as D (6 bases). Germline loops: CDR1 SGHTA, CDR2 FQGNSA. V lost 5 bases to trimming and J lost 6 bases, with 10 bases between them. The CDR3 contains 12 residues. The CDR3 spells CASSIRQDGYTF. In DNA form, the CDR3 reads TGTGCCAGCAGCATCAGACAGGATGGCTACACCTTC.

The chain has TRBV10-3 and TRBJ1-6; 9 nucleotides align to TRBD1. Trimming at V came to 8 bases and at J to 8 bases, leaving 7 bases not matched to a gene. Germline CDR1 reads ENHRY; CDR2 reads SYGVKD. The CDR3 totals 14 residues. The CDR3 DNA follows: TGTGCCATCGCGCCGGGGACAGGGTATTCACCCCTCCACTTT. Translated, it gives CAIAPGTGYSPLHF.

This clone showed up just a few times. V gene TRBV7-3 combines with J gene TRBJ2-7; 11 bases fit TRBD1. The CDR3 sequence is 15 residues long. Looked up from germline, CDR1 is SGHTA and CDR2 is FQGTGA. With V trimmed by 7 bases and J by 2 bases, 7 bases remained unmatched. The chain's CDR3 is CASTLGGQGAYEQYF. In nucleotides, the CDR3 is TGTGCCAGCACCCTAGGGGGACAGGGGGCCTACGAGCAGTACTTC.

The CDR3 region has the DNA TGTGCCAGCCGGACTAATGGATTGGTTGAGCAGTTCTTC. Its protein product is CASRTNGLVEQFF. This rearrangement joins TRBV5-6 to TRBJ2-1; TRBD2 might be the D (6 bases). V was cut by 7 bases and J by 9 bases, with 17 bases left in between. The germline V gene encodes CDR1 SGHDT and CDR2 YYEEEE. This CDR3 is built from 13 residues.

This chain connects TRBV11-2 to TRBJ2-2; the D gene is possibly TRBD1 (6 bases). The V end was cut by 6 bases, the J end by 5 bases, with 22 bases between. Germline CDR1 reads SGHAT; CDR2 reads FQNNGV. This CDR3 is 17 amino acids long. CDR3 in amino acids: CASRTFAGRGVTGELFF. In DNA, the CDR3 is TGTGCCAGCAGGACATTCGCCGGCAGGGGAGTGACCGGGGAGCTGTTTTTT.

This clone appeared a single time. The chain links TRBV27 to TRBJ1-2, with no clear D. This CDR3 comprises 15 residues. Trimming removed 5 bases from V and 2 bases from J, with 15 bases in between. Germline values: CDR1 MNHEY, CDR2 SMNVEV (reference sequence). In DNA, the CDR3 is TGTGCCAGCAGTACTAGCATGGTGTCCAACTATGGCTACACCTTC. Translation gives CASSTSMVSNYGYTF.

The rearrangement links TRBV3-1 (or the pseudogene TRBV3-2) to TRBJ2-5; maybe TRBD1 (6 bases). Germline CDR1 LGHDT, CDR2 YNNKEL (reference sequence). With 1 base removed from V and 2 bases from J, the gap between germline ends came to 11 bases. There are 15 residues in the CDR3. CDR3 sequence reads: CASSQARDTQETQYF. In DNA, the CDR3 is TGTGCCAGCAGCCAAGCTAGGGACACGCAAGAGACCCAGTACTTC.

This clone has only a few counts. V is TRBV3-1 (or the pseudogene TRBV3-2) and J is TRBJ2-7, with a possible D match to TRBD1 (6 bases). The length of the CDR3 is 14 residues. V was cut by 3 bases and J by 3 bases, with 12 bases left in between. Germline V gene lookup returns CDR1 LGHDT and CDR2 YNNKEL (reference sequence). CDR3 sequence (DNA): TGTGCCAGCAGCCAGGCCCCAGGGGTCTACGAGCAGTACTTC. Translation gives CASSQAPGVYEQYF.

The chain joins TRBV19 to TRBJ1-4; 7 bases match TRBD1. The junction had 4 bases not matched to a gene; V was cut back by 7 bases and J by 8 bases. CDR3 size: 12 residues. Looked up from germline, CDR1 is LNHDA and CDR2 is SQIVND (reference sequence). The CDR3 DNA sequence: TGTGCCAGTACGGCCAGGGGGGAAAAACTGTTTTTT. Encoded protein: CASTARGEKLFF.

V and J are TRBV29-1 and TRBJ1-2; 10 nucleotides line up with TRBD1. Germline lookup yields CDR1 SQVTM and CDR2 ANQGSEA. V trimming: 6 bases; J trimming: 6 bases; junction bases outside the gene matches: 4. The CDR3 is 12 residues long. CDR3 sequence: CSVPTGGHGYTF. The CDR3 DNA is TGCAGCGTACCGACAGGGGGCCATGGCTACACCTTC.

The CDR3 DNA is TGCGCCAGCAGTCAATCGTCGCAGGGGAAGGGGCCCCAGCATTTT. Protein product: CASSQSSQGKGPQHF. The chain joins TRBV23-1 to TRBJ1-5, with D perhaps TRBD1 (6 bases). TRBV23-1 qualifies as an ORF whose function is uncertain. V lost 0 bases and J lost 9, with 15 bases in between. CDR3 length: 15 amino acids.

The rearrangement uses TRBV6-4 and TRBJ1-2, with D possibly TRBD1 on 5 matching bases. V was clipped by 3 bases and J by 5 bases, with 16 bases between them. Germline CDR1 MRHNA, CDR2 SNTAGT. The CDR3 loop spans 15 amino acids. CDR3 amino acids: CASSEQGVPWYGYTF. The CDR3, as DNA: TGTGCCAGCAGTGAGCAAGGGGTCCCGTGGTATGGCTACACCTTC.

The V and J genes are TRBV4-2 and TRBJ2-3; D unresolved. Germline CDR1 LGHNA, CDR2 YNFKEQ. V dropped 0 bases and J dropped 2 bases, with 6 bases sitting between them. This CDR3 comprises 14 residues. CDR3 nucleotides: TGTGCCAGCAGCCAAGAGAGCGCCACAGATACGCAGTATTTT. Protein product: CASSQESATDTQYF.

The chain is built from TRBV21-1 and TRBJ1-5; the table assigns TRBD1, which was not confirmed against the DNA. TRBV21-1 is a pseudogene. The CDR3 is 16 residues long. The CDR3 reads CASSKGTGSSNQPQHF. The CDR3 DNA reads TGTGCCAGCAGCAAGGGGACAGGGAGCAGCAATCAGCCCCAGCATTTT.

CDR3 DNA sequence: TGTGCCAGTAGTAACCGGGACAGGGTTTTGACTGGAAACACCATATATTTT. Translation: CASSNRDRVLTGNTIYF. The chain uses TRBV19 and TRBJ1-3; 9 bases are shared with TRBD1. V shed 4 bases and J 2 bases; nucleotides not matched to a gene: 9. The CDR3 is made up of 17 amino acids. From germline, CDR1 is LNHDA and CDR2 SQIVND (reference sequence). The entire variable domain, with the rest obtained from reference TRBV19 and TRBJ1-3, is as follows: DGGITQSPKYLFRKEGQNVTLSCEQNLNHDAMYWYRQDPGQGLRLIYYSQIVNDFQKGDIAEGYSVSREKKESFPLTVTSAQKNPTAFYLCASSNRDRVLTGNTIYFGEGSWLTVV.

J is TRBJ2-1 and V is TRBV12-3 or TRBV12-4; D gene unclear. CDR3 length equals 11 residues. V dropped 4 bases and J dropped 9 bases, with 7 bases sitting between them. CDR3 DNA: TGTGCCAGCAGTTCCTGGGCTGAGCAGTTCTTC. This encodes CASSSWAEQFF.

The chain carries TRBV9 and TRBJ1-2; 9 nucleotides agree with TRBD1. Per the germline V gene, CDR1 is SGDLS and CDR2 is YYNGEE. This CDR3 region has 14 residues. The J segment lost 2 bases and the V segment lost 3 bases, leaving 2 bases of the junction unmatched. Here the CDR3 DNA reads TGTGCCAGCAGCGCCGACAGGGGGAACTATGGCTACACCTTC. It codes for CASSADRGNYGYTF.

The chain links TRBV18 to TRBJ1-1; 7 bases match TRBD1. J was trimmed by 2 bases and V by 4 bases; bases with no gene match: 7. CDR3 size: 15 residues. Germline CDR1 reads KGHSH; CDR2 reads LQKENI. The CDR3 reads CASSQGQLTNTEAFF. The CDR3 DNA sequence: TGTGCCAGCTCACAGGGACAGCTAACTAACACTGAAGCTTTCTTT.